This entry features one T cell receptor beta chain sequence. Its specificity is unknown. What was amplified from RNA transcripts were TCR beta CDR3 regions. Carried out on the TCR CDR3, a first-round RT-PCR used the HTBI primer set. MiXCR, applied by TCRdb to the multiplex PCR reads, yields one record per CDR3 protein. Of around 560,000 distinct CDR3 sequences listed, roughly a sixth were seen once; the top ten hold approximately 20%. Trimming shortened V by 2 bases and J by 6 bases, and 16 bases separated the two germline ends. Germline V lookup: CDR1 SGHTA, CDR2 FQGNSA. This CDR3 region has 16 residues. The record originates from a study of T cells in Graves' hyperthyroidism and ophthalmopathy. General study results and limits: Model output signaled ophthalmopathy a median roughly 6.5 months ahead of onset. Most expanded thyroid clonotypes above 0.001 also appeared in blood. Separation of ophthalmopathy from stable hyperthyroidism was achieved by a 13 V-J model.

The sequencing input was blood. The rearrangement joins TRBV7-2 to TRBJ1-4; D possibly corresponds to TRBD1 (6 bases). The clonotype was recovered from a woman aged 18-29 years with Graves' hyperthyroidism. CDR3 protein: CASSLSGGQGYEKLFF. Here the CDR3 DNA reads TGTGCCAGCAGCTTATCGGGGGGGCAGGGTTATGAAAAACTGTTTTTT. Full variable domain (missing parts from reference TRBV7-2 and TRBJ1-4): GAGVSQSPSNKVTEKGKDVELRCDPISGHTALYWYRQSLGQGLEFLIYFQGNSAPDKSGLPSDRFSAERTGGSVSTLTIQRTQQEDSAVYLCASSLSGGQGYEKLFFGSGTQLSVL.